Listed below are T cell receptor beta chains from one sample, sequenced in a study of radiotherapy plus CTLA-4 blockade in lung cancer. Profiling relied on immunoSEQ multiplex PCR, and the TCRdb table lists in-frame clones only, not all of them. The sample yields about 100,000 clones, about four fifths seen once. The sequenced sample was peripheral blood, obtained from a patient treated with radiotherapy plus ipilimumab. The receptor set was obtained from a human donor with non-small cell lung cancer who had stable disease on radiotherapy plus ipilimumab. The CDR3 runs from the conserved cysteine through the conserved F or W. D genes are given only for firm matches. Clone sizes are given selectively: once, few, many, or a class where the clone is expanded.

v_gene: TRBV6-1; d_gene: -; j_gene: TRBJ1-2; abundance: few; CDR3aa: CASSERQAAGHYGYTF; CDR3nt: TGTGCCAGCAGTGAACGACAGGCGGCGGGGCACTATGGCTACACCTTC
v_gene: TRBV6-1; d_gene: -; j_gene: TRBJ1-2; abundance: -; CDR3aa: CASSQGLSGNGYTF; CDR3nt: TGTGCCAGCAGCCAGGGACTTTCCGGGAATGGCTACACCTTC
v_gene: TRBV27; d_gene: TRBD1; j_gene: TRBJ2-2; abundance: -; CDR3aa: CASSLRLPGTENTGELFF; CDR3nt: TGTGCCAGCAGTTTACGGCTGCCCGGGACAGAGAACACCGGGGAGCTGTTTTTT
v_gene: TRBV11-3; d_gene: -; j_gene: TRBJ1-3; abundance: -; CDR3aa: CASSSGTASSGNTIYF; CDR3nt: TGTGCCAGCAGCTCCGGGACGGCGAGCTCTGGAAACACCATATATTTT
v_gene: TRBV19; d_gene: -; j_gene: TRBJ1-1; abundance: -; CDR3aa: CASSRLNTEAFF; CDR3nt: TGTGCCAGTAGTAGACTGAACACTGAAGCTTTCTTT
v_gene: TRBV18; d_gene: -; j_gene: TRBJ2-3; abundance: once; CDR3aa: CASSPPSGLSTDTQYF; CDR3nt: TGTGCCAGCTCACCACCCAGCGGGCTAAGCACAGATACGCAGTATTTT
v_gene: TRBV6-1; d_gene: -; j_gene: TRBJ2-7; abundance: -; CDR3aa: CASETVSEQYF; CDR3nt: TGTGCCAGCGAGACAGTCTCCGAGCAGTACTTC
v_gene: TRBV21-1; d_gene: -; j_gene: TRBJ2-7; abundance: once; CDR3aa: CASSKDVLLLYEQYF; CDR3nt: TGTGCCAGCAGCAAAGATGTACTGCTACTCTACGAGCAGTACTTC
v_gene: TRBV6-6; d_gene: -; j_gene: TRBJ2-7; abundance: -; CDR3aa: CASSDTSWSSYEQYF; CDR3nt: TGTGCCAGCAGTGATACTAGCTGGAGCTCCTACGAGCAGTACTTC
v_gene: TRBV7-9; d_gene: TRBD1; j_gene: TRBJ2-3; abundance: -; CDR3aa: CASSQPETGVAQYF; CDR3nt: TGTGCCAGCAGCCAACCGGAGACAGGGGTCGCGCAGTATTTT
v_gene: TRBV6-6; d_gene: -; j_gene: TRBJ2-7; abundance: few; CDR3aa: CASSYQGGQPVDQYF; CDR3nt: TGTGCCAGCAGTTACCAGGGGGGACAGCCGGTTGATCAGTACTTC